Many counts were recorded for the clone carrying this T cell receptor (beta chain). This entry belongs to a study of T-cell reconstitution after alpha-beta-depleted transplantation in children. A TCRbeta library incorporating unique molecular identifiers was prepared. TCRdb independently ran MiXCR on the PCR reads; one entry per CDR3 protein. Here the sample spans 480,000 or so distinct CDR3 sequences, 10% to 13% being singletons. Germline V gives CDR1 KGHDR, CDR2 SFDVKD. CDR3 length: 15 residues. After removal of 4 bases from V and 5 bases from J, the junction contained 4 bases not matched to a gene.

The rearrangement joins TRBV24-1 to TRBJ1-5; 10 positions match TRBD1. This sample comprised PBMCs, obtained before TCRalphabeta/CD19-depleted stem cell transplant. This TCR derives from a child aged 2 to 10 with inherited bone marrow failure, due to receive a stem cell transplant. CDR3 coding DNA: TGTGCCACCAGTGAGCCCGGACAGGGGGATCAGCCCCAGCATTTT. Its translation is CATSEPGQGDQPQHF.